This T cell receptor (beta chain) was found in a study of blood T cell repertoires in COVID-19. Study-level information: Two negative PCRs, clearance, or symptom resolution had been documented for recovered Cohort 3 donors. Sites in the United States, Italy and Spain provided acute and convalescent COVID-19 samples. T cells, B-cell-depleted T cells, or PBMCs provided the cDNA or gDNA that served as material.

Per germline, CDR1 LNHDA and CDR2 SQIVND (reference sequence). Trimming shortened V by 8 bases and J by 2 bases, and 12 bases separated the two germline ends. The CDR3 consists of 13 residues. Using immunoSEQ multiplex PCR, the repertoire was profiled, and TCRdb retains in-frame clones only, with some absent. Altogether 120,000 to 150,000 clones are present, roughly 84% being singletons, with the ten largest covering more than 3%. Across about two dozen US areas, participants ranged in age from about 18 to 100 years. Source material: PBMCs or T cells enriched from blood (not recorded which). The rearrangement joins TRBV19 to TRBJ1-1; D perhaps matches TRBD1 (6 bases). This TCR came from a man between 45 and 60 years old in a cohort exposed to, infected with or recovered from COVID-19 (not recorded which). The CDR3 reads CASQWTANTEAFF. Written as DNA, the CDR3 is TGTGCCAGTCAATGGACAGCAAACACTGAAGCTTTCTTT.